This TCR beta chain was identified in a study of T cells in Graves' hyperthyroidism and ophthalmopathy (dated by TCRdb to between 2018 and 2020). Looking at the study overall: Peripheral blood samples were taken at the time of initial diagnosis, prior to any treatment. To identify distinguishing TCR V-J signatures, a discovery cohort of about 100 patients was used, comprising some 45 with Graves' ophthalmopathy and around 60 with stable Graves' hyperthyroidism. After sampling, hyperthyroidism patients received methimazole starting at 30 mg daily, and ophthalmopathy patients received high-dose intravenous methylprednisolone. In over five Graves' hyperthyroidism patients, the study also compared T-cell repertoires from thyroid tissue with T-cell repertoires from blood. The 75 to 100 discovery patients were randomly split 7:3 into training and test sets. TCR Vbeta CDR3 sequencing of fewer than 150 peripheral blood samples (approximately 44 ophthalmopathy, about 74 hyperthyroidism and 17 progressor patients) is reported in the paper. Prospective prediction of ophthalmopathy was tested in an independent validation cohort consisting of roughly 19 hyperthyroidism patients and 15 or so patients who later progressed to ophthalmopathy. Summary of the overall study and its limitations: A 13 V-J signature model separated ophthalmopathy from stable hyperthyroidism, with 87.88% sensitivity and roughly 84% specificity in cross-validation and 80%/75% in testing. No statistical method was used to set the sample size in advance, and investigators knew the group allocation. Most expanded thyroid clonotypes (frequency above 0.001) were also found in blood, which suggests that blood repertoires may mirror thyroid immune responses. In validation, the model predicted progression to ophthalmopathy a median of about 6 months before onset, with roughly 70% sensitivity and about 72% specificity.

The hyperthyroidism patients were between 18 and 65 years old and newly diagnosed, with a disease duration of less than 2 months. Exclusion was applied to patients with uncontrolled infections, other autoimmune diseases, pregnancy or lactation. Diagnoses were established on the basis of clinical symptoms, serum thyroxine and TRAb, thyroid ultrasound, and orbital computed tomography. Blood from progressor patients was drawn when they were first diagnosed with hyperthyroidism, before any ophthalmopathy symptoms appeared. PBMCs were isolated from about 9 ml of fresh peripheral blood by Ficoll-Paque density gradient centrifugation. Patients classed as progressors first received a Graves' hyperthyroidism diagnosis and then went on to develop ophthalmopathy during follow-up. Total RNA was extracted with Trizol reagent, and quality was checked on an Agilent 2100 Bioanalyzer. Concerning this clonotype itself: It lacks a known antigen. The record has no base qualities; no much larger clone is one base away.

A distance of 11 bases separates the germline ends of V and J, which lose 2 bases and 1 base respectively. The CDR3 measures 14 amino acids from cysteine to phenylalanine. Left in the record is the CDR3 DNA by itself, 42 bases read in frame from the first base. CDR1 DFQATT and CDR2 SNEGSKA are derived from the germline V gene (reference sequence). Amplification of TCR beta CDR3 regions was carried out from RNA transcripts. The first round of RT-PCR for the TCR CDR3 was performed with the HTBI primer set and the Qiagen OneStep RT-PCR kit. A second multiplex PCR round built the libraries, followed by size selection and purification. The libraries were sequenced on an Illumina HiSeq2000 using paired-end 100 bp reads. On the authors' methods: Raw data were processed with SOAPnuke, discarding reads with adapters, uncalled bases, mean Phred below 15, or no exact constant-primer or identifier match. High-quality paired reads were merged using COPE v1.2.5, and each unique nucleotide sequence was defined as a clonotype. MiTCR v1.1 was used to align clonotypes to the IMGT TRBV, TRBD and TRBJ reference segments. The analysis included only V-J combinations with a frequency above 0.0001, which together covered approximately 99% of the repertoires. A TCS score was defined as the ratio between F50 (clonal expansion) and ExV (chaos), using BLOSUM62-based TCRdist between CDR3 peptides within each V-J. Welch's t-statistics and random forest reduced several hundred V-J features to around 14, which were used in a naive Bayes classifier (R e1071). TCRdb trimmed the raw reads at Q25, called clones with MiXCR and kept productive beta chains. Rows merge per CDR3 protein into single entries with the most common DNA and genes. TCRdb's processing, not the authors', yielded these V and J calls. The sample contains 380,000 or so distinct CDR3 sequences, roughly 14% of them found a single time. Less than 25% of the sample goes to the ten largest clones.

This chain joins TRBV20-1 to TRBJ1-1, and possibly TRBD1, on 5 matching bases. The sequencing input was blood. This receptor was identified in a man aged 25 to 40 with Graves' hyperthyroidism that later progressed to Graves' ophthalmopathy. The CDR3 amino acid sequence is: CSARPGRRNTEAFF. The sequence in DNA is TGCAGTGCTAGACCGGGACGGAGGAACACTGAAGCTTTCTTT.